The clone carrying this T cell receptor (beta chain) was recorded at least ten times. Its specificity is unknown. Recently diagnosed hyperthyroidism of less than 2 months' duration affected patients aged 18 to 65. The sample is drawn from a study of T cells in Graves' hyperthyroidism and ophthalmopathy. For the study at large: Before any treatment, at initial diagnosis, peripheral blood was collected.

The germline V gene encodes CDR1 SGDLS and CDR2 YYNGEE. Trimming at V came to 0 bases and at J to 4 bases, leaving 9 bases not matched to a gene. CDR3 length: 16 amino acids. Study-level results: Most thyroid-expanded clonotypes above 0.001 were also found in blood. The model foresaw ophthalmopathy a median roughly 6.3 months prior to onset.

Amplified TCR beta CDR3 regions came from RNA transcripts. First-round RT-PCR of the TCR CDR3 relied on the HTBI primer set. TCRdb re-called the multiplex PCR reads with MiXCR, one entry per CDR3 protein. The sample has over 250,000 distinct CDR3 sequences; less than 30% are singletons. This TCR derives from a man in his forties with Graves' hyperthyroidism that later progressed to Graves' ophthalmopathy. The sample consisted of blood. The chain has TRBV9 and TRBJ2-5; 7 bases agree with TRBD2. For the CDR3, the DNA is TGTGCCAGCAGCGTAGCATCCGCGGGAGAGCGAGAGACCCAGTACTTC. The encoded protein is CASSVASAGERETQYF.